The next 23 T cell receptor beta chains were all read from a single sample in a study of blood T cell repertoires in COVID-19. Clones were sequenced by immunoSEQ multiplex PCR, and TCRdb holds only the in-frame ones, with some missing. The sample has under 300,000 clones, over 75% seen once. The sequenced material came from PBMCs or T cells enriched from blood (not recorded which). The receptor set was obtained from a woman aged 25 to 39 who had recovered from COVID-19.

This clone was picked up one time. CDR3: CASSLAGPGNYGYTF. CDR3 nucleotides: TGTGCCAGCAGCTTAGCAGGGCCGGGGAACTATGGCTACACCTTC. The chain uses TRBV7-8 and TRBJ1-2; D is unclear. Germline V gene data show CDR1 as SGHVS and CDR2 as FQNEAQ. V lost 0 bases and J lost 2, with 10 bases in between. The CDR3 spans 15 residues.

The CDR3 bases are TGTGCCAGCAGCCAAGGGACAGGGAGGAGTCAGCCCCAGCATTTT. It specifies CASSQGTGRSQPQHF. The genes are TRBV3-1 (or the pseudogene TRBV3-2) and TRBJ1-5; 8 bases are shared with TRBD1. V trimming: 1 base; J trimming: 6 bases; junction bases outside the gene matches: 5. The CDR3 is made up of 15 amino acids. CDR1 LGHDT and CDR2 YNNKEL come from the germline V gene (reference sequence).

The rearrangement links TRBV19 to TRBJ1-3; D might be TRBD1 (6 bases). In germline, CDR1 is LNHDA, CDR2 SQIVND (reference sequence). The CDR3 has 16 residues. V lost 4 bases and J 4 bases, leaving 17 bases between the germline ends. The CDR3 coding sequence is TGTGCCAGTAGTACCCCACAGGGAAAGAGAGGAAACACCATATATTTT. It is translated as CASSTPQGKRGNTIYF.

The rearrangement uses TRBV28 and TRBJ2-1, with TRBD2 identical over 8 bases. Germline V gene sequence: CDR1 MDHEN, CDR2 SYDVKM. V lost 9 bases and J lost 2; bases outside the gene matches: 6. This CDR3 is built from 14 residues. CDR3 sequence reads: CASLPGGPYNEQFF. CDR3 bases: TGTGCCAGTCTCCCGGGGGGGCCCTACAATGAGCAGTTCTTC. The whole variable domain, remainder taken from reference TRBV28 and TRBJ2-1, is DVKVTQSSRYLVKRTGEKVFLECVQDMDHENMFWYRQDPGLGLRLIYFSYDVKMKEKGDIPEGYSVSREKKERFSLILESASTNQTSMYLCASLPGGPYNEQFFGPGTRLTVL.

This clone came up a few times. The chain carries TRBV4-1 and TRBJ2-2, with 9 bases that match TRBD1. The CDR3 extends over 15 amino acids. Germline V gene data show CDR1 as MGHRA and CDR2 as YSYEKL. V lost 3 bases, J lost 4 bases, and 3 bases stayed unmatched. The CDR3 nucleotides read TGCGCCAGCAGCCAGCGGACAGGGGCCACCGGGGAGCTGTTTTTT. Amino acid sequence: CASSQRTGATGELFF.

The rearrangement links TRBV4-1 to TRBJ1-1, with TRBD1 as a possible D gene (5 bases). From germline, CDR1 is MGHRA and CDR2 YSYEKL. V was shortened by 0 bases and J by 4 bases, with 6 bases between the two germline ends. CDR3 length: 13 amino acids. The CDR3, as DNA: TGCGCCAGCAGCCAAGACGGGGGCACTGAAGCTTTCTTT. As protein: CASSQDGGTEAFF.

The gene calls are TRBV28 and TRBJ1-6; D uncertain. CDR3 length: 14 amino acids. V was pared by 3 bases and J by 8 bases, with 11 bases between. Per the germline V gene, CDR1 is MDHEN and CDR2 is SYDVKM. CDR3 amino acids: CASSFNTEHSPLHF. CDR3 coding DNA: TGTGCCAGCAGTTTTAATACAGAACATTCACCCCTCCACTTT. The complete variable domain, with remaining parts taken from reference TRBV28 and TRBJ1-6, reads DVKVTQSSRYLVKRTGEKVFLECVQDMDHENMFWYRQDPGLGLRLIYFSYDVKMKEKGDIPEGYSVSREKKERFSLILESASTNQTSMYLCASSFNTEHSPLHFGNGTRLTVT.

The rearrangement links TRBV30 to TRBJ1-1; D remains ambiguous. The CDR3 contains 13 residues. Germline V gives CDR1 GTSNPN, CDR2 SVGIG (reference sequence). Between the trimmed V and J ends, which lost 0 bases and 1 base, there was a span of 6 bases. DNA of the CDR3: TGTGCCTGGAGTGTAGCTGGGAACACTGAAGCTTTCTTT. This translates into CAWSVAGNTEAFF.

This rearrangement joins TRBV9 to TRBJ1-5; D perhaps matches TRBD1 (5 bases). The CDR3 has 14 amino acids. Germline V gene data show CDR1 as SGDLS and CDR2 as YYNGEE. Trimming took 3 bases from V and 4 from J, leaving 11 bases between them. The CDR3 spells CASSGGRGNQPQHF. Written as DNA, the CDR3 is TGTGCCAGCAGCGGCGGACGGGGGAATCAGCCCCAGCATTTT.

The table lists this clone with a few counts. The chain links TRBV5-1 to TRBJ2-7, with a tentative D call TRBD1 (5 bases). Looked up from germline, CDR1 is SGHRS and CDR2 is YFSETQ. There are 14 residues in the CDR3. Deletions cut 3 bases from V and 3 bases from J, with 13 bases between. CDR3 sequence (DNA): TGCGCCAGCAGCTGGGGCGGTTTTGACTACGAGCAGTACTTC. Translation gives CASSWGGFDYEQYF.

The chain employs TRBV29-1 and TRBJ2-1; TRBD1 matches 12 bases. CDR3 size: 14 residues. CDR1 is SQVTM, CDR2 ANQGSEA, per germline. With 6 bases clipped from V and 8 bases from J, the junction kept 8 bases outside the gene matches. The CDR3 region is CSVWTGQGAHEQFF. As DNA, the CDR3 is TGCAGCGTATGGACGGGACAGGGGGCCCATGAGCAGTTCTTC.

Only one count was recorded for this clone. The chain joins TRBV5-1 to TRBJ2-7, with D tentatively TRBD2 (6 bases). The CDR3 is made up of 14 amino acids. The germline V gene has CDR1 SGHRS and CDR2 YFSETQ. The germline V and J ends were trimmed by 5 bases and 3 bases, with 15 bases remaining between them. CDR3 nucleotides: TGCGCCAGCAGTTCCGGGACTGGCCGCTACGAGCAGTACTTC. It codes for CASSSGTGRYEQYF.

V and J are TRBV28 and TRBJ2-3; perhaps TRBD1 as D (6 bases). Germline lookup yields CDR1 MDHEN and CDR2 SYDVKM. The CDR3 covers 15 residues. V lost 6 bases, J lost 0 bases, and 13 bases lay in between. CDR3 sequence (DNA): TGTGCCAGCAGAGGCAGGGGATCTAGCACAGATACGCAGTATTTT. Translation gives CASRGRGSSTDTQYF.

This clone came up once. The CDR3 here is CASSLRVSGELFF. CDR3 DNA sequence: TGTGCCAGCAGCTTACGGGTCAGCGGGGAGCTGTTTTTT. The chain uses TRBV7-7 and TRBJ2-2; D not certain. The germline V gene encodes CDR1 SSHAT and CDR2 FNYEAQ (reference sequence). V shed 2 bases and J shed 7 bases, with 8 bases lying between them. The CDR3 spans 13 residues.

The gene calls are TRBV9 and TRBJ2-5, with a tentative D call TRBD2 (5 bases). With 0 bases removed from V and 3 bases from J, the gap between germline ends came to 9 bases. This CDR3 spans 14 amino acids. Germline loops: CDR1 SGDLS, CDR2 YYNGEE. The CDR3 loop reads CASSVAGIEETQYF. CDR3 nucleotide sequence: TGTGCCAGCAGCGTAGCCGGGATAGAAGAGACCCAGTACTTC.

The chain recombines TRBV5-1 with TRBJ1-1; D might be TRBD1 (5 bases). The CDR3 length is 12 residues. Trimming removed 4 bases at V and 3 bases at J, with 7 bases between. The germline gives CDR1 SGHRS, CDR2 YFSETQ. CDR3 coding DNA: TGCGCCAGCAGCCTAGGGGACACTGAAGCTTTCTTT. This encodes CASSLGDTEAFF.

This sequence joins TRBV18 and TRBJ1-2; TRBD1 matches 7 bases. With V trimmed by 6 bases and J by 2 bases, 12 bases remained unmatched. This CDR3 contains 16 residues. Germline V gene lookup returns CDR1 KGHSH and CDR2 LQKENI. In DNA form, the CDR3 reads TGTGCCAGCTCGCCGGACAGGCAGGAACCCAACTATGGCTACACCTTC. Amino acids: CASSPDRQEPNYGYTF.

The chain has TRBV11-2 and TRBJ2-1; 10 bases fit TRBD2. Germline CDR1 SGHAT, CDR2 FQNNGV. The CDR3 contains 15 residues. Germline trimming cut 6 bases from V and 9 bases from J; bases unmatched to any gene: 11. The CDR3 region is CASRTPGLAIGEQFF. CDR3 nucleotide sequence: TGTGCCAGCAGGACCCCGGGACTAGCGATAGGTGAGCAGTTCTTC.

The genes are TRBV19 and TRBJ1-3; D is unclear. The CDR3 sequence is 16 residues long. With 5 bases removed from V and 7 bases from J, the gap between germline ends came to 21 bases. Germline V lookup: CDR1 LNHDA, CDR2 SQIVND (reference sequence). The CDR3 DNA reads as TGTGCCAGTAGTCTTTATGTCGCTGGGAGCCGGAACACCATATATTTT. Encoded protein: CASSLYVAGSRNTIYF.

The chain carries TRBV2 and TRBJ1-2, with D unresolved. From germline, CDR1 is SNHLY and CDR2 FYNNEI. Trimming removed 5 bases from V and 5 bases from J, with 6 bases in between. This CDR3 contains 11 residues. The CDR3 region is CASSLAYGYTF. DNA of the CDR3: TGTGCCAGCAGTCTTGCGTATGGCTACACCTTC. The full variable domain, completed using reference TRBV2 and TRBJ1-2, is EPEVTQTPSHQVTQMGQEVILRCVPISNHLYFYWYRQILGQKVEFLVSFYNNEISEKSEIFDDQFSVERPDGSNFTLKIRSTKLEDSAMYFCASSLAYGYTFGSGTRLTVV.

The chain links TRBV28 to TRBJ1-2, with D perhaps matching TRBD1 (6 bases). V was clipped by 3 bases and J by 2 bases, with 7 bases between them. Looked up from germline, CDR1 is MDHEN and CDR2 is SYDVKM. The CDR3 consists of 13 residues. CDR3 coding DNA: TGTGCCAGCAGTTTTCAGGGGAACTATGGCTACACCTTC. Protein sequence: CASSFQGNYGYTF.

J is TRBJ1-1 and V is TRBV21-1; the D segment call TRBD1 is taken from the table without a DNA check. TRBV21-1 is termed a pseudogene. This CDR3 comprises 14 residues. As DNA, the CDR3 is TGTGCCAGCAGCAGAACGACAGGGCGGGCTGAAGCTTTCTTT. Protein product: CASSRTTGRAEAFF.

This clone appeared a single time. CDR3 amino acids: CASSRTAPGLAGGSEQFF. The CDR3 nucleotides read TGTGCCAGCAGCCGAACCGCCCCGGGACTAGCGGGAGGGTCGGAGCAGTTCTTC. The chain joins TRBV6-6 to TRBJ2-1, with 16 bases fitting TRBD2. CDR3 size: 18 residues. J was trimmed by 10 bases and V by 6 bases; bases with no gene match: 15. CDR1 and CDR2 (germline): MNHNY, SVGAGI (reference sequence).